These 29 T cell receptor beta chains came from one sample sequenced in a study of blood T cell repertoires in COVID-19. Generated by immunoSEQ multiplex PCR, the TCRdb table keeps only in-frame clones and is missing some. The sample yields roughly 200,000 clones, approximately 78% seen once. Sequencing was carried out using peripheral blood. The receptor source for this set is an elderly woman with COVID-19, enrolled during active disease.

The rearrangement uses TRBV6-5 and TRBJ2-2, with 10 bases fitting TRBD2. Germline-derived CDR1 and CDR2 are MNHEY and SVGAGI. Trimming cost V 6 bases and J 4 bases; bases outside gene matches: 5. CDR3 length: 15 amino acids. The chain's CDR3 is CASRHTSGATGELFF. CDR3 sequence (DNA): TGTGCCAGCAGGCATACTAGCGGGGCCACCGGGGAGCTGTTTTTT.

CDR3 nucleotides: TGTGCCAGCAGCGCCGGGACTAGCTTGTACGAGCAGTACTTC. As protein: CASSAGTSLYEQYF. This rearrangement joins TRBV7-2 to TRBJ2-7; TRBD2 aligns across 9 bases. This CDR3 contains 14 residues. The J segment lost 4 bases and the V segment lost 5 bases, leaving 6 bases of the junction unmatched. Germline V gene lookup returns CDR1 SGHTA and CDR2 FQGNSA.

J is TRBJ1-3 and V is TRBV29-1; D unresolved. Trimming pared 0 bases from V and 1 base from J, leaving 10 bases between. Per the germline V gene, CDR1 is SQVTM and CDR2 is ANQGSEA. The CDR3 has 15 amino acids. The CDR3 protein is CSVEDLALSGNTIYF. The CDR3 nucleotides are TGCAGCGTTGAAGATCTAGCATTGTCTGGAAACACCATATATTTT.

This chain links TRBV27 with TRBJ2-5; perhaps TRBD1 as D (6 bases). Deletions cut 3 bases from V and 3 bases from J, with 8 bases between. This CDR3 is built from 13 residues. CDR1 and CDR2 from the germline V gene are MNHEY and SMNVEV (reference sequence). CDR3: CASSFRTEETQYF. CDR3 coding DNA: TGTGCCAGCAGTTTTCGGACAGAAGAGACCCAGTACTTC.

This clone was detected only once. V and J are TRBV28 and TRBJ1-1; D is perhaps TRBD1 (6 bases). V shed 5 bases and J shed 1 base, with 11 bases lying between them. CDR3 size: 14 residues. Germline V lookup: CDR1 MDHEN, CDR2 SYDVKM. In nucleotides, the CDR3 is TGTGCCAGCAGTACACAGGGATGGAACACTGAAGCTTTCTTT. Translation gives CASSTQGWNTEAFF.

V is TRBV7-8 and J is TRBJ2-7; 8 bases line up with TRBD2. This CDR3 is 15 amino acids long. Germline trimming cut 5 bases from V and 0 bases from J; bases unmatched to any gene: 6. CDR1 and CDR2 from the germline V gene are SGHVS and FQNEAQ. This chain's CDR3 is CASSPRGGNSYEQYF. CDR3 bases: TGTGCCAGCAGCCCACGGGGGGGGAACTCCTACGAGCAGTACTTC.

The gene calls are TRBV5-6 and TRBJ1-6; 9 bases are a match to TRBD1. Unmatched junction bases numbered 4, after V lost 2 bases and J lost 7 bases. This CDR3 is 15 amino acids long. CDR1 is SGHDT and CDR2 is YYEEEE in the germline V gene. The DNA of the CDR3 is TGTGCCAGCAGCTTAGGGGGACAGGGAAATTCACCCCTCCACTTT. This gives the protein CASSLGGQGNSPLHF. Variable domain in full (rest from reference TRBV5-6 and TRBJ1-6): DAGVTQSPTHLIKTRGQQVTLRCSPKSGHDTVSWYQQALGQGPQFIFQYYEEEERQRGNFPDRFSGHQFPNYSSELNVNALLLGDSALYLCASSLGGQGNSPLHFGNGTRLTVT.

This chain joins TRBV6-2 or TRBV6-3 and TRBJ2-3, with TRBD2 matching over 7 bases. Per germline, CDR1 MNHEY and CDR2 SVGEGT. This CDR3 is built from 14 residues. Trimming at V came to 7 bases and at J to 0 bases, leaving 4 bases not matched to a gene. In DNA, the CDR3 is TGTGCCAGCACCCCAGCGGGGAGCACAGATACGCAGTATTTT. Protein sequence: CASTPAGSTDTQYF.

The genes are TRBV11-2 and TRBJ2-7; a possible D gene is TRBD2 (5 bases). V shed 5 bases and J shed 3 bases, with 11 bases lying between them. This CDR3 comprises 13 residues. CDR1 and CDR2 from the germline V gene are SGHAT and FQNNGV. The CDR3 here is CASSPGLNYEQYF. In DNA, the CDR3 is TGTGCCAGCAGCCCCGGACTGAACTACGAGCAGTACTTC.

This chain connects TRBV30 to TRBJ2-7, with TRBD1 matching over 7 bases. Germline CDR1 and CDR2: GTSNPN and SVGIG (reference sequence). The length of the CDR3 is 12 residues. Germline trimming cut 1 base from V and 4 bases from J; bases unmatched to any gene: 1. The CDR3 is CAWSGTGYEQYF. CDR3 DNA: TGTGCCTGGAGTGGGACAGGATACGAGCAGTACTTC. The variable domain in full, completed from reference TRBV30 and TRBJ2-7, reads SQTIHQWPATLVQPVGSPLSLECTVEGTSNPNLYWYRQAAGRGLQLLFYSVGIGQISSEVPQNLSASRPQDRQFILSSKKLLLSDSGFYLCAWSGTGYEQYFGPGTRLTVT.

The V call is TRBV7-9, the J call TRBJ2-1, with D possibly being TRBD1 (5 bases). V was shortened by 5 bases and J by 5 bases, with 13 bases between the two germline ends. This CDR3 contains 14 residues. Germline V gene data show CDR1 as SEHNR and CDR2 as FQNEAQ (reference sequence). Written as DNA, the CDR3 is TGTGCCAGCAGCGCTGACAGCCGGAACAATGAGCAGTTCTTC. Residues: CASSADSRNNEQFF. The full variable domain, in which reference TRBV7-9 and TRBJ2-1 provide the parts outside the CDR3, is DTGVSQNPRHKITKRGQNVTFRCDPISEHNRLYWYRQTLGQGPEFLTYFQNEAQLEKSRLLSDRFSAERPKGSFSTLEIQRTEQGDSAMYLCASSADSRNNEQFFGPGTRLTVL.

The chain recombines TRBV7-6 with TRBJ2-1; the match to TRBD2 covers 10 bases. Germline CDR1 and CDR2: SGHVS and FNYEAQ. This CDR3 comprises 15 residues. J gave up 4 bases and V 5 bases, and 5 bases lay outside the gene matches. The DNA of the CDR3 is TGTGCCAGCAGCCATGGACTAGCGGATTACAATGAGCAGTTCTTC. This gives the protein CASSHGLADYNEQFF.

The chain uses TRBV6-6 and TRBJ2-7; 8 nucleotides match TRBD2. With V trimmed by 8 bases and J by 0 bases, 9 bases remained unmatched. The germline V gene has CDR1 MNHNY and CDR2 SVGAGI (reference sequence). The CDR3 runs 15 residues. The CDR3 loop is CASRLAGPSSYEQYF. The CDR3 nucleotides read TGTGCCAGCCGGCTAGCGGGCCCGAGCTCCTACGAGCAGTACTTC.

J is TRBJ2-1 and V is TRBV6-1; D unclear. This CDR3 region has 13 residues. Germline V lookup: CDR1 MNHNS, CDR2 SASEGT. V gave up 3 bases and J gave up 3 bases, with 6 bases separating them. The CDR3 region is CASSDLVYNEQFF. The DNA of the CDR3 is TGTGCCAGCAGTGATCTAGTCTACAATGAGCAGTTCTTC.

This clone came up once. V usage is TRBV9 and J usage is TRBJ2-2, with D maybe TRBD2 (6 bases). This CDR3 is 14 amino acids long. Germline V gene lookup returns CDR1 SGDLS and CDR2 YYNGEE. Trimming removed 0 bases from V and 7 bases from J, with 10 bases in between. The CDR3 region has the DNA TGTGCCAGCAGCGTAGAATGGGGAGGCGGGGAGCTGTTTTTT. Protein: CASSVEWGGGELFF.

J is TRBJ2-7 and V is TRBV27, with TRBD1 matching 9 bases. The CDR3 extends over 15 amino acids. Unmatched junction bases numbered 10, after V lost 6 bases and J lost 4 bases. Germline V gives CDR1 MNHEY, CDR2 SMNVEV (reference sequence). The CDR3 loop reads CASRPHPGQGYEQYF. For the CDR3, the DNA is TGTGCCAGCAGACCCCACCCGGGACAGGGATACGAGCAGTACTTC.

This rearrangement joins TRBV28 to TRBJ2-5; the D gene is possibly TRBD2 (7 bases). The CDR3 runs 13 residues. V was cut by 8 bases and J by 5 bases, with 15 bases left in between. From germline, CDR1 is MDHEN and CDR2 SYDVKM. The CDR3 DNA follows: TGTGCCAGCTCCCGGGGGGCACGCGAGACCCAGTACTTC. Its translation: CASSRGARETQYF.

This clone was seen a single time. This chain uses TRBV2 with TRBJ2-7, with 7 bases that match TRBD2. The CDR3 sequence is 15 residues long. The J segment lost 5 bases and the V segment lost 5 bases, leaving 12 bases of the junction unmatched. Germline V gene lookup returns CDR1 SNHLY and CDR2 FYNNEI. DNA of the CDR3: TGTGCCAGCAGTATCCACCGCGCAGGGAGGGACGAGCAGTACTTC. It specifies CASSIHRAGRDEQYF.

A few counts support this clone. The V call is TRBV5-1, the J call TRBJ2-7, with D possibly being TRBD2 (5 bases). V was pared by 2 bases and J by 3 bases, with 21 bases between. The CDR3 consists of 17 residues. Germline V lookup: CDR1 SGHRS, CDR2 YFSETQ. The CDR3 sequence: CASSLNPHRDSLYEQYF. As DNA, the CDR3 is TGCGCCAGCAGCTTAAATCCCCACCGGGATTCTCTCTACGAGCAGTACTTC.

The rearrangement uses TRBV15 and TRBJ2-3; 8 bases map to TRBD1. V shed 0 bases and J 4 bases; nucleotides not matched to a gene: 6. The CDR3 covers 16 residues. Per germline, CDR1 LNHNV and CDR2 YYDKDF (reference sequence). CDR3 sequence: CATSREGAGGPDTQYF. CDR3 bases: TGTGCCACCAGCAGAGAAGGGGCAGGGGGCCCAGATACGCAGTATTTT.

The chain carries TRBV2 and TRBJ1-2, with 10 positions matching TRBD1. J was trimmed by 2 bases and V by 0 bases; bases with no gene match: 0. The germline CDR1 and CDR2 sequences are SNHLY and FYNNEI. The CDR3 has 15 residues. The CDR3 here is CASSEADRGNYGYTF. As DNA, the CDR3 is TGTGCCAGCAGTGAAGCGGACAGGGGGAACTATGGCTACACCTTC.

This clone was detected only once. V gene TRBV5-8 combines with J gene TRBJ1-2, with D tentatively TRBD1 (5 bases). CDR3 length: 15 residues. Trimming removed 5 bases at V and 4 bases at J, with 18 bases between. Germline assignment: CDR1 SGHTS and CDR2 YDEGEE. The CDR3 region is CASRSNRFLIYGYTF. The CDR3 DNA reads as TGTGCCAGCAGATCAAACAGGTTTTTAATCTATGGCTACACCTTC.

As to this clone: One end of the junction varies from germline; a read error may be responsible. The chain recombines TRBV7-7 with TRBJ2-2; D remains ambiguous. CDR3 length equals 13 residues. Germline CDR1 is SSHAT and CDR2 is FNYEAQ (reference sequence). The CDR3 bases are TGTGCTAGCAGCGAATACGAGGCCGGGGAGCTGTTTTTT. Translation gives CASSEYEAGELFF.

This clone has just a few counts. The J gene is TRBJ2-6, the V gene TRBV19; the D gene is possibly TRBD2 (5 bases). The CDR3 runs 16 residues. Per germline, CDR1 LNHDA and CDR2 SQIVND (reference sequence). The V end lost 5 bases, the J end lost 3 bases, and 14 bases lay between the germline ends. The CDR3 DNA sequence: TGTGCCAGTAGTCCTGAGAGGGCTCGTGGGGCCAACGTCCTGACTTTC. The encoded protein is CASSPERARGANVLTF.

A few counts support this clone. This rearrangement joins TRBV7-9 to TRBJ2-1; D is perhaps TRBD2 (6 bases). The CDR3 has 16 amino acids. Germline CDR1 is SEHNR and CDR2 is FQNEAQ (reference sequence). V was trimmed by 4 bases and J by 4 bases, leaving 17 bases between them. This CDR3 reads CASSSALGEVYNEQFF. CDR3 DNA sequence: TGTGCCAGCAGCTCGGCGCTAGGGGAGGTTTACAATGAGCAGTTCTTC.

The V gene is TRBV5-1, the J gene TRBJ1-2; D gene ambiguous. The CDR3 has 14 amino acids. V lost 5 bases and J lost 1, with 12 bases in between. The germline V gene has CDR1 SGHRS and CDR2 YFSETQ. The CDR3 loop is CASRKNKDNYGYTF. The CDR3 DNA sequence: TGCGCCAGCAGAAAGAACAAAGATAACTATGGCTACACCTTC.

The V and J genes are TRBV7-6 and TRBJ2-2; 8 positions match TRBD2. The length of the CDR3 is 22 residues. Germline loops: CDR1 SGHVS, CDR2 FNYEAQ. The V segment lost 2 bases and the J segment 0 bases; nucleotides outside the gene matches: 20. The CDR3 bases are TGTGCCAGCAGCTTATACCCCCCATCGGGACTAGGGTTGCCCGCGAACACCGGGGAGCTGTTTTTT. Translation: CASSLYPPSGLGLPANTGELFF.

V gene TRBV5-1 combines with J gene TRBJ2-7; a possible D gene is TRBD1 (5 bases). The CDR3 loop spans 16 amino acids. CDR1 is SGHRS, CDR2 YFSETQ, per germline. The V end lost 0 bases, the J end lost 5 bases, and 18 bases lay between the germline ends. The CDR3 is CASSLDLGRAMNEQYF. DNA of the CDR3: TGCGCCAGCAGCTTGGATCTTGGCAGGGCTATGAACGAGCAGTACTTC.

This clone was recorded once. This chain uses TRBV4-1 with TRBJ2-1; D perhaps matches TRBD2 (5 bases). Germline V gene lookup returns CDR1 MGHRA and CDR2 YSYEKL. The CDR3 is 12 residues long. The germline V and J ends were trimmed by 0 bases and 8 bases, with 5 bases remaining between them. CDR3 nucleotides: TGCGCCAGCAGCCAAGAGGGAGATGAGCAGTTCTTC. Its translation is CASSQEGDEQFF.